The entry below gives a single T cell receptor (beta chain) sequence along with its context. Its antigen remains undetermined. Nothing much larger sits one base from this clone, and base qualities are not available. Receptor amplification or capture employed the immunoSEQ multiplex PCR assay. To provide template for TCR sequencing, every sample had RNA extracted and reverse transcribed into cDNA. First-strand cDNA was synthesized using SuperScript III with a 2:1 mix of oligo-dT and random hexamers. Amplification bias was assessed with a synthetic immune receptor repertoire, and residual bias was removed computationally. As for how the authors treated the data: Raw reads were preprocessed for error removal, and CDR3 was defined according to IMGT conventions as running from the conserved cysteine to phenylalanine. Clonality was computed by normalizing Shannon entropy by log2 of the number of productive unique TCRs and subtracting the result from 1. Whether scalp clones were CD4 or CD8 was inferred by matching scalp TCRbeta sequences against CD4 and CD8 repertoires sorted from blood. TCRdb took this table from immuneACCESS and kept in-frame rearrangements with V and J called. Such tables lack part of the clones; where checked against another copy, unresolved V genes explain under half of the gap, and the rest is unexplained. That table is the source of V, J and clone size, and D and trimming were worked out from the DNA. This sample lists roughly 30,000 clones; 62% were detected once. The ten biggest clones cover approximately 19% of the sample.

The data were taken from a study of CD8+ T cells in alopecia areata (dated by TCRdb to the late 2010s). In the study overall: High-throughput TCRbeta sequencing was used to examine T cell clonal expansion in alopecia areata in both the C3H/HeJ mouse model and human patients. On the human side, TCRbeta sequencing was run on scalp tissue and on sorted CD4+ and CD8+ peripheral blood T cells from healthy controls and from alopecia areata patients with either patchy or totalis/universalis disease. Scalp clonality was compared across normal scalp (n=4), patchy alopecia areata scalp (n=8), and alopecia totalis/universalis scalp (n=8). RNA was obtained with the PAXgene miRNA kit for fixed scalp, the miRNeasy kit for PBMCs, and the RNeasy kit for mouse skin. TCRbeta CDR3 regions were amplified by immunoSEQ multiplex PCR using 35 Vbeta forward and 13 Jbeta reverse primers. What the study reported, not specific to this receptor: Higher clonality and more expanded CD8+ clones were observed in lesional scalp than in normal scalp, particularly in alopecia totalis/universalis, a finding suggestive of antigenic drive. Scalp TCR repertoire analysis is complicated because resident alphabeta T cells in normal human skin are also sequenced, whereas mouse skin is dominated by gammadelta T cells. TCR sequences shared between patients were less clear than in mice, possibly partly because of HLA diversity in the patient population.

The CDR3 numbers 12 residues from cysteine through phenylalanine. Only the CDR3 DNA is retained, 36 bases long and in frame from the first base. The germline V gene (reference sequence) supplies CDR1 SGHNT and CDR2 YYREEE. Cut back by 4 bases and 6 bases, the V and J ends lie 9 bases apart. Lesional scalp punch biopsies and peripheral blood were obtained from alopecia areata patients. PBMCs were isolated by density centrifugation and stained for CD3, CD4 and CD8, and CD4+ and CD8+ T cells were sorted on a FACSAria. Alopecia areata patients who were not treated were recruited through a multicenter biomarker study. Blood CD8+ T cells from a handful of biomarker-study patients were further sorted into NKG2D-low and NKG2D-high fractions.

The receptor comes from a human donor with alopecia areata. The chain uses TRBV5-4 and TRBJ2-3; confidence is insufficient to name the D gene. Sequences were obtained from NKG2D-high CD8+ T cells sorted from blood. The cell subset or site label of this sample denotes: sorted CD8+ NKG2D-high blood T cells. In nucleotides, the sequence is TGTGCCAGCAGCCTGGGCGGTGATACGCAGTATTTT. The encoded protein is CASSLGGDTQYF.